Below are 29 T cell receptor beta chains sequenced from a single sample in a study of Ad26.COV2.S vaccination and SARS-CoV-2 variants. The treatment is: around 19 received Ad26.COV2.S at low or high dose, single or two shots; five or six received placebo; per-sample allocation not given. Sampling happened 63 days after the first vaccine or placebo injection. Only in-frame clones appear in the TCRdb table, and some are missing; sequencing was by immunoSEQ multiplex PCR. The top ten clones hold around 2% of a sample with some 290,000 clones, 86% of them seen once. The sample here was peripheral blood, taken in a trial of Ad26.COV2.S vaccine versus placebo. Receptors originate from a person aged 18-65 years who received the Ad26.COV2.S COVID-19 vaccine or a placebo.

This clone has just one count. This chain links TRBV10-3 with TRBJ2-1; tentatively, D is TRBD1 (6 bases). Trimming cost V 6 bases and J 7 bases, with 10 bases left between them. This CDR3 is built from 12 residues. The germline V gene has CDR1 ENHRY and CDR2 SYGVKD. CDR3: CAISRTENEQFF. CDR3 coding DNA: TGTGCCATCAGCCGGACAGAGAATGAGCAGTTCTTC.

The V call is TRBV11-2, the J call TRBJ1-3; no clear D. Germline V gene sequence: CDR1 SGHAT, CDR2 FQNNGV. V lost 5 bases and J 0 bases, leaving 8 bases between the germline ends. The CDR3 totals 14 residues. The CDR3 sequence is CASSAGGSGNTIYF. In DNA, the CDR3 is TGTGCCAGCAGCGCTGGTGGCTCTGGAAACACCATATATTTT.

This chain links TRBV9 with TRBJ2-3, with 7 bases aligning to TRBD2. The CDR3 runs 16 residues. Trimming took 4 bases from V and 2 from J; bases not matched to a gene: 10. The germline V gene has CDR1 SGDLS and CDR2 YYNGEE. CDR3 coding DNA: TGTGCCAGCAGCTCAAGACTAGCACACCACACAGATACGCAGTATTTT. Its protein product is CASSSRLAHHTDTQYF.

The V and J genes are TRBV30 and TRBJ2-5; a weak D match, TRBD2 (5 bases). Germline CDR1 and CDR2: GTSNPN and SVGIG (reference sequence). The CDR3 extends over 15 amino acids. V shed 1 base and J shed 9 bases, with 21 bases lying between them. Here the CDR3 reads CAWSAKGGSLRAQYF. The CDR3 coding sequence is TGTGCCTGGAGTGCAAAGGGTGGTAGTTTGAGGGCCCAGTACTTC.

The J gene is TRBJ2-2, the V gene TRBV5-4; D uncertain. The ends were cut back, 3 bases at V and 0 bases at J, with 3 bases in the middle. Germline CDR1 and CDR2: SGHNT and YYREEE (reference sequence). The CDR3 sequence is 13 residues long. The CDR3 bases are TGTGCCAGCAGCTCCTCGAACACCGGGGAGCTGTTTTTT. This gives the protein CASSSSNTGELFF.

V is TRBV19 and J is TRBJ2-7; 8 bases align to TRBD2. Trimming cost V 4 bases and J 4 bases; bases outside gene matches: 9. CDR3 length: 15 residues. Germline V gene lookup returns CDR1 LNHDA and CDR2 SQIVND (reference sequence). This CDR3 is CASSTPGGALYEQYF. The CDR3 DNA follows: TGTGCCAGTAGTACCCCCGGGGGGGCTTTGTACGAGCAGTACTTC.

The rearrangement joins TRBV9 to TRBJ2-1, with 9 bases fitting TRBD1. Germline V gene sequence: CDR1 SGDLS, CDR2 YYNGEE. The trim removed 2 bases at V and 1 base at J, leaving 7 bases unmatched. This CDR3 has 17 residues. CDR3 amino acids: CASSVGLGQGSYNEQFF. The CDR3 DNA follows: TGTGCCAGCAGCGTGGGTTTAGGACAGGGGTCCTACAATGAGCAGTTCTTC.

The chain combines TRBV4-1 with TRBJ1-5, with D possibly matching TRBD1 (6 bases). CDR3 size: 15 residues. V gave up 0 bases and J gave up 4 bases, with 10 bases separating them. Germline CDR1 MGHRA, CDR2 YSYEKL. CDR3 sequence (DNA): TGCGCCAGCAGCCAAGAAGACAGGAATAATCAGCCCCAGCATTTT. It specifies CASSQEDRNNQPQHF.

This clone was seen a single time. The V gene is TRBV9, the J gene TRBJ2-7; D may be TRBD1 (6 bases). The CDR3 loop spans 14 amino acids. Trimming removed 0 bases from V and 0 bases from J, with 7 bases in between. CDR1 SGDLS and CDR2 YYNGEE come from the germline V gene. The CDR3 nucleotides read TGTGCCAGCAGCGTAGCACAGGGCTCCTACGAGCAGTACTTC. The encoded protein is CASSVAQGSYEQYF.

The chain uses TRBV7-9 and TRBJ1-5, with D tentatively TRBD1 (6 bases). V was clipped by 0 bases and J by 2 bases, with 8 bases between them. Germline V lookup: CDR1 SEHNR, CDR2 FQNEAQ (reference sequence). The CDR3 extends over 15 amino acids. CDR3 in amino acids: CASSLAGGGNQPQHF. In nucleotides, the CDR3 is TGTGCCAGCAGCTTAGCAGGGGGAGGCAATCAGCCCCAGCATTTT.

The chain links TRBV6-5 to TRBJ1-2; maybe TRBD1 (6 bases). Germline V CDR1 and CDR2: MNHEY, SVGAGI. The CDR3 is made up of 12 amino acids. The ends were cut back, 2 bases at V and 6 bases at J, with 7 bases in the middle. The CDR3 DNA is TGTGCCAGCAGTTACGCAGGGGATGGCTACACCTTC. Translation: CASSYAGDGYTF.

This chain links TRBV30 with TRBJ2-7, with TRBD1 identical over 7 bases. Germline assignment: CDR1 GTSNPN and CDR2 SVGIG (reference sequence). V dropped 7 bases and J dropped 3; count of bases not matched to a gene: 9. The CDR3 is 13 residues long. The chain's CDR3 is CASTQGLNYEQYF. The CDR3 DNA sequence: TGTGCCTCCACACAGGGGCTCAACTACGAGCAGTACTTC.

The gene calls are TRBV7-8 and TRBJ1-1; D is unclear. The CDR3 spans 15 residues. V was clipped by 2 bases and J by 4 bases, with 14 bases between them. CDR1 SGHVS and CDR2 FQNEAQ come from the germline V gene. As DNA, the CDR3 is TGTGCCAGCAGCTTATTGGGCCAGGTCCCCACTGAAGCTTTCTTT. Residues: CASSLLGQVPTEAFF.

Note on this clone: The same CDR3 arises from other DNA sequences in this sample as well. V is TRBV5-1 and J is TRBJ2-3, with D maybe TRBD2 (5 bases). Germline V gene sequence: CDR1 SGHRS, CDR2 YFSETQ. Trimming took off 0 bases at V and 6 bases at J, with 5 bases between the two ends. CDR3 length: 12 residues. CDR3 region: CASSLAGDTQYF. The DNA of the CDR3 is TGCGCCAGCAGCTTGGCGGGGGATACGCAGTATTTT. The entire variable domain, with the rest obtained from reference TRBV5-1 and TRBJ2-3, is as follows: KAGVTQTPRYLIKTRGQQVTLSCSPISGHRSVSWYQQTPGQGLQFLFEYFSETQRNKGNFPGRFSGRQFSNSRSEMNVSTLELGDSALYLCASSLAGDTQYFGPGTRLTVL.

The chain employs TRBV5-1 and TRBJ1-2; D unresolved. Germline V gives CDR1 SGHRS, CDR2 YFSETQ. CDR3 size: 14 residues. Trimming left V 4 bases short and J 4 bases short, with 14 bases between. DNA of the CDR3: TGCGCCAGCAGCCCCGGCGACGGAACCTATGGCTACACCTTC. Its protein product is CASSPGDGTYGYTF.

This chain joins TRBV7-2 and TRBJ2-7; 9 bases map to TRBD1. Germline V gene data show CDR1 as SGHTA and CDR2 as FQGNSA. CDR3 length equals 16 residues. V was clipped by 3 bases and J by 1 base; unmatched bases: 7. CDR3 region: CASSFVGTGRSYEQYF. DNA of the CDR3: TGTGCCAGCAGCTTTGTCGGGACAGGGAGGTCCTACGAGCAGTACTTC.

CDR3 nucleotides: TGTGCCTGGGGAACAGGGGGGGGGCAGCCCCAGCATTTT. It is translated as CAWGTGGGQPQHF. This rearrangement joins TRBV30 to TRBJ1-5; TRBD1 agrees at 8 bases. The trim removed 5 bases at V and 7 bases at J, leaving 7 bases unmatched. In germline, CDR1 is GTSNPN, CDR2 SVGIG (reference sequence). CDR3 length: 13 residues.

CDR3 region: CASSLGSPGNTEAFF. The CDR3 nucleotides are TGCGCCAGCAGTCTTGGTAGTCCCGGGAACACTGAAGCTTTCTTT. The chain recombines TRBV5-1 with TRBJ1-1; D unresolved. The germline V and J ends were trimmed by 5 bases and 1 base, with 15 bases remaining between them. Germline CDR1 is SGHRS and CDR2 is YFSETQ. This CDR3 is built from 15 residues.

The chain carries TRBV19 and TRBJ1-2; no clear D gene. CDR1 and CDR2 (germline): LNHDA, SQIVND (reference sequence). This CDR3 contains 13 residues. V was trimmed by 0 bases and J by 4 bases, leaving 6 bases between them. CDR3 nucleotide sequence: TGTGCCAGTAGTATAGAACACCTCTATGGCTACACCTTC. Encoded protein: CASSIEHLYGYTF.

This clone was observed a handful of times. The chain joins TRBV9 to TRBJ1-2; the D is unclear. Germline V lookup: CDR1 SGDLS, CDR2 YYNGEE. V was trimmed by 0 bases and J by 5 bases, leaving 8 bases between them. This CDR3 contains 13 residues. This CDR3 is CASSVGTEYGYTF. In DNA, the CDR3 is TGTGCCAGCAGCGTAGGGACGGAGTATGGCTACACCTTC. Full variable domain (missing parts from reference TRBV9 and TRBJ1-2): DSGVTQTPKHLITATGQRVTLRCSPRSGDLSVYWYQQSLDQGLQFLIQYYNGEERAKGNILERFSAQQFPDLHSELNLSSLELGDSALYFCASSVGTEYGYTFGSGTRLTVV.

As concerns this clone: Other DNA sequences in the sample encode the same CDR3. This chain links TRBV5-1 with TRBJ2-5; TRBD2 aligns across 7 bases. The J segment lost 1 base and the V segment lost 1 base, leaving 1 base of the junction unmatched. Germline V gene sequence: CDR1 SGHRS, CDR2 YFSETQ. CDR3 length: 14 residues. The CDR3, as DNA: TGCGCCAGCAGCTTGTCGGGGGGCCAAGAGACCCAGTACTTC. It yields the protein CASSLSGGQETQYF.

The chain is built from TRBV5-5 and TRBJ1-5; no firm D call. Between the trimmed V and J ends, which lost 4 bases and 0 bases, there was a span of 8 bases. There are 14 residues in the CDR3. The germline V gene encodes CDR1 SGHKS and CDR2 YYEKEE (reference sequence). CDR3 sequence: CASSQRFSNQPQHF. As DNA, the CDR3 is TGTGCCAGCAGCCAACGCTTTAGCAATCAGCCCCAGCATTTT. Full variable domain (missing parts from reference TRBV5-5 and TRBJ1-5): DAGVTQSPTHLIKTRGQQVTLRCSPISGHKSVSWYQQVLGQGPQFIFQYYEKEERGRGNFPDRFSARQFPNYSSELNVNALLLGDSALYLCASSQRFSNQPQHFGDGTRLSIL.

V gene TRBV9 combines with J gene TRBJ1-5; D remains unclear. V was cut by 0 bases and J by 0 bases, with 7 bases left in between. There are 15 residues in the CDR3. Germline CDR1 is SGDLS and CDR2 is YYNGEE. The CDR3 is CASSVEGYSNQPQHF. For the CDR3, the DNA is TGTGCCAGCAGCGTAGAAGGTTATAGCAATCAGCCCCAGCATTTT.

The chain links TRBV7-4 to TRBJ2-1; perhaps TRBD2 as D (7 bases). V was cut by 2 bases and J by 4 bases, with 12 bases left in between. Looked up from germline, CDR1 is SGHVT and CDR2 is SQSDAQ. This CDR3 region has 15 residues. The CDR3 coding sequence is TGTGCCAGCAGCTTAAGGGGGGGCTATTACAATGAGCAGTTCTTC. Its protein is CASSLRGGYYNEQFF.

This chain links TRBV5-6 with TRBJ2-2; D remains ambiguous. CDR3 length equals 19 residues. V was clipped by 2 bases and J by 5 bases, with 25 bases between them. CDR1 and CDR2 from the germline V gene are SGHDT and YYEEEE. Here the CDR3 DNA reads TGTGCCAGCAGCTTCCTGGGTCACCGCTTTTCACAGCGAACCGGGGAGCTGTTTTTT. Protein product: CASSFLGHRFSQRTGELFF.

The rearrangement uses TRBV5-1 and TRBJ2-3; no clear D. There are 13 residues in the CDR3. V shed 0 bases and J shed 3 bases, with 5 bases lying between them. Germline-derived CDR1 and CDR2 are SGHRS and YFSETQ. The CDR3 DNA sequence: TGCGCCAGCAGCTTGGGATTGACAGATACGCAGTATTTT. Translated: CASSLGLTDTQYF. Supplemented by reference TRBV5-1 and TRBJ2-3, the full variable domain reads KAGVTQTPRYLIKTRGQQVTLSCSPISGHRSVSWYQQTPGQGLQFLFEYFSETQRNKGNFPGRFSGRQFSNSRSEMNVSTLELGDSALYLCASSLGLTDTQYFGPGTRLTVL.

This sequence joins TRBV9 and TRBJ1-5, with a weak D call TRBD1 (6 bases). The CDR3 contains 15 residues. Trimming shortened V by 4 bases and J by 8 bases, and 19 bases separated the two germline ends. Germline V gives CDR1 SGDLS, CDR2 YYNGEE. The CDR3 DNA follows: TGTGCCAGCAGCTTTTTACCAGGGGCTGGGGAGCCCCAGCATTTT. Translated, it gives CASSFLPGAGEPQHF.

This clone was detected a few times. The rearrangement links TRBV3-1 (or the pseudogene TRBV3-2) to TRBJ2-2; D ambiguous. The germline V and J ends were trimmed by 2 bases and 5 bases, with 6 bases remaining between them. CDR1 LGHDT and CDR2 YNNKEL come from the germline V gene (reference sequence). The CDR3 contains 13 residues. As DNA, the CDR3 is TGTGCCAGCAGCCAACCTGGGACCGGGGAGCTGTTTTTT. Encoded protein: CASSQPGTGELFF.

The J gene is TRBJ1-2, the V gene TRBV10-3; perhaps TRBD1 as D (6 bases). The germline V gene has CDR1 ENHRY and CDR2 SYGVKD. This CDR3 region has 14 residues. V dropped 10 bases and J dropped 4 bases, with 19 bases sitting between them. Here the CDR3 reads CATTSQGVFYGYTF. The CDR3, as DNA: TGTGCCACCACGTCACAGGGAGTTTTCTATGGCTACACCTTC.